This TCR beta chain was obtained from a study of T cells in Graves' hyperthyroidism and ophthalmopathy (dated by TCRdb to the late 2010s). With respect to the entire study: Peripheral blood was collected at initial diagnosis, before any treatment. TCR V-J signatures able to tell the groups apart were searched for in a discovery cohort of some 97 patients, of whom about 40 had Graves' ophthalmopathy and 57 had stable Graves' hyperthyroidism. Whether ophthalmopathy could be predicted prospectively was tested in an independent validation cohort made up of approximately 19 hyperthyroidism patients plus 17 patients who later progressed to ophthalmopathy. For training and testing, the approximately 92 patients in the discovery cohort were randomly divided in a 7:3 ratio. Thyroid tissue and blood T-cell repertoires from six or seven Graves' hyperthyroidism patients were also compared in the study. After sampling, hyperthyroidism patients received methimazole starting at 30 mg daily, and ophthalmopathy patients received high-dose intravenous methylprednisolone. The paper describes TCR Vbeta CDR3 sequencing of roughly 130 peripheral blood samples, made up of 43 ophthalmopathy patients, around 78 hyperthyroidism patients and some 17 progressor patients.

Hyperthyroidism patients were aged 18 to 65 years and newly diagnosed, with disease duration of less than 2 months. Any patient with an uncontrolled infection, another autoimmune disease, pregnancy or lactation was excluded. Diagnoses relied on clinical symptoms, serum thyroxine and TRAb, thyroid ultrasound and orbital computed tomography. Blood from progressor patients was drawn when they were first diagnosed with hyperthyroidism, before any ophthalmopathy symptoms appeared. Ficoll-Paque density gradient centrifugation was used to isolate PBMCs from about 9.4 ml of fresh peripheral blood. Progressor patients were defined as those initially diagnosed with Graves' hyperthyroidism in whom ophthalmopathy developed during follow-up. Trizol reagent was used to extract total RNA, and RNA quality was then checked on an Agilent 2100 Bioanalyzer. TCR beta CDR3 regions were amplified from RNA transcripts. For the first round of RT-PCR on the TCR CDR3, the HTBI primer set was used together with the Qiagen OneStep RT-PCR kit. Libraries were constructed in a second round of multiplex PCR, after which size selection and purification were performed. The libraries were sequenced on an Illumina HiSeq2000 using paired-end 100 bp reads. The authors' pipeline ran thus. SOAPnuke was used to process the raw data, removing reads that contained adapters or uncalled bases, had a mean Phred below 15, or lacked an exact match to the constant primer or identifier. High-quality paired reads were merged with COPE v1.2.5, and unique nucleotide sequences were defined as clonotypes. Clonotypes were aligned to IMGT TRBV, TRBD and TRBJ reference segments using MiTCR v1.1. The analysis included only V-J combinations with a frequency above 0.0001, which together covered around 99% of the repertoires. A TCS score was defined as the ratio between F50 (clonal expansion) and ExV (chaos), using BLOSUM62-based TCRdist between CDR3 peptides within each V-J. Welch's t-statistics and random forest reduced around 520 V-J features to about 13, which were used in a naive Bayes classifier (R e1071). Through fastp at Q25 and MiXCR, TCRdb rebuilt clones from the public reads, retaining in-frame beta chains. Identical CDR3 proteins give one entry, which carries the most common genes and DNA. These V and J calls are TCRdb output, not the study's own analysis. Counted in this sample were around 250,000 distinct CDR3 sequences; roughly 15% of them appeared once. The ten largest clones add up to 10% to 15% of the sample.

Broader findings and caveats from the paper: In validation, progression to ophthalmopathy was predicted by the model with 70.59% sensitivity and 72% to 85% specificity, a median of approximately 6.5 months before onset. Most expanded thyroid clonotypes (frequency above 0.001) were also detected in blood, suggesting blood repertoires may reflect thyroid immune responses. In cross-validation, a model built on a 13 V-J signature told ophthalmopathy apart from stable hyperthyroidism with 85% to 90% sensitivity and about 81% specificity, and in testing the same model reached 80%/75%. Sample size was not statistically predetermined, and blinding of investigators to group allocation was not performed.

This clonotype was seen repeatedly, ten times or more. Its antigen is currently not known. Base qualities are not at hand, and no much larger clone is one base apart. This receptor was obtained from a woman in her thirties or forties with Graves' hyperthyroidism that later progressed to Graves' ophthalmopathy. Sequenced: blood.

DNA sequence: TGTGCCAGCAGCTTAAAGCTAGCGGGACCAGATACGCAGTATTTT. It specifies CASSLKLAGPDTQYF. Here the chain combines TRBV7-3 and TRBJ2-3; a stretch of 9 junction bases matches TRBD2. The CDR3 holds 15 amino acids from the cysteine to the phenylalanine. Kept here is only the CDR3 DNA, which spans 45 bases and is read in frame from base 1. Taken from the germline V gene, the CDR1 and CDR2 loops are SGHTA and FQGTGA. Relative to germline, V is missing 1 base and J is missing 4 bases, with 3 bases of the junction outside any gene match.